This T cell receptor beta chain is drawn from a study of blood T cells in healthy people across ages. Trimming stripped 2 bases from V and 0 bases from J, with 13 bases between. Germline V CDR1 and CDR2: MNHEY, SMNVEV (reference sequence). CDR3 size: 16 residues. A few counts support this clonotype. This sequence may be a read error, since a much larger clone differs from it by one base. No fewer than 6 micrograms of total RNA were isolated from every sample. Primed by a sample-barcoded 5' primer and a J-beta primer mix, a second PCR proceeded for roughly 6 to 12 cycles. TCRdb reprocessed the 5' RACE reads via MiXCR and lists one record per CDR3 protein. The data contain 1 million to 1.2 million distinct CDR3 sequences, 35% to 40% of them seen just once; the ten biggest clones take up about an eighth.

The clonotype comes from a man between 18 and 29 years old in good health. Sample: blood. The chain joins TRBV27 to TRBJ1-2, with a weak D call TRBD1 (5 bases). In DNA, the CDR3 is TGTGCCAGCAGTTTAAGTCCGGCGACAGCTAACTATGGCTACACCTTC. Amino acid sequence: CASSLSPATANYGYTF.